This record looks at one T cell receptor (beta chain) sequence and its context. Its matching antigen is unknown. The data are from a study of cytomegalovirus exposure and HLA in healthy donors. In germline, CDR1 is SGHDT, CDR2 YYEEEE. The germline V and J ends were trimmed by 7 bases and 5 bases, with 18 bases remaining between them. This CDR3 region has 14 residues. The PCR used 60 Vbeta and 13 Jbeta primers. The method was immunoSEQ multiplex PCR; TCRdb's version includes in-frame clones alone and lacks a portion of them. The sample records 100,000 to 120,000 clones, 76% being singletons. Study findings and constraints: Earlier analysis yielded a pattern in which most TCR beta V segments were productive about 87% or about 30% of the time.

The rearrangement links TRBV5-6 to TRBJ2-5; possibly TRBD2 for D (6 bases). The sequenced sample was PBMCs. This clonotype was obtained from a man aged 30 to 39 in good health and CMV-seropositive. CDR3 nucleotide sequence: TGTGCCAGCGGAAAGGAGGGACGTGGGGAGACCCAGTACTTC. Translation gives CASGKEGRGETQYF.